This T cell receptor (beta chain) was found in a study of control samples from healthy donors and cancer patients. V lost 5 bases to trimming and J lost 6 bases, with 10 bases between them. This CDR3 region has 13 residues. Germline CDR1 reads SEHNR; CDR2 reads FQNEAQ (reference sequence). Sequencing was performed with immunoSEQ multiplex PCR; in TCRdb, only in-frame clones are kept and a portion is missing. The sample includes tens of thousands of clones, around three quarters of them seen just once. The chain has TRBV7-9 and TRBJ1-4, with D maybe TRBD1 (6 bases). This receptor was obtained from a man aged 60-69 years with head and neck cancer. The sample taken for sequencing was PBMCs. The CDR3 bases are TGTGCCAGCAGCATAGGACAGTATGAAAAACTGTTTTTT. Its protein is CASSIGQYEKLFF.